This section outlines one T cell receptor beta chain sequence together with its context. Its cognate antigen is unknown. Every CD8+ T cell subset underwent triplicate sorting at some 280,000 cells apiece. The authors gated naive CD8+ T cells as CD45RO-CCR7+CD27+CD95-. In preparing the TRB cDNA libraries, 5' RACE with UMI labels was used. After re-calling the 5' RACE reads, TCRdb lists one entry per CDR3 protein, DNA absent. There are about 50,000 distinct CDR3 sequences in the sample, with approximately 0.56% held by the top ten. The data belong to a study of CXCR3-negative and CXCR3-positive naive CD8 T cells. Study results and limitations: Partially decreased CXCR3 expression was recorded after cryopreservation, and fresh PBMCs were used in most assays. CXCR3-positive naive cells had more hydrophobic TRB CDR3s than CXCR3-negative naive cells.

In germline, CDR1 is KGHSH, CDR2 LQKENI. The CDR3 is 15 residues long. The sample consisted of naive CXCR3+ CD8+ T cells from blood. Subset defined: CD45RO-CCR7+CD27+CD95- naive CD8+ T cells expressing CXCR3 (TNR3+). The TCR comes from a human donor in good health. Some clones in this sample may be carry-over from other donors' samples. The genes are TRBV18 and TRBJ1-1; TCRdb outputs TRBD1, but without DNA this stays unchecked. CDR3 loop: CASSLVISGGAEAFF. The full variable domain, completed using reference TRBV18 and TRBJ1-1, is NAGVMQNPRHLVRRRGQEARLRCSPMKGHSHVYWYRQLPEEGLKFMVYLQKENIIDESGMPKERFSAEFPKEGPSILRIQQVVRGDSAAYFCASSLVISGGAEAFFGQGTRLTVV.